This TCR beta chain was retrieved from a study of identical twins (dated by TCRdb to the mid-2010s). At the level of the whole study: The study deep-sequenced TCR alpha and beta repertoires from monozygotic twins, unrelated adults of various ages and cord blood to test whether fetal clonotypes persist. Replicate twin experiments were performed at different times using different library preparation protocols to rule out contamination.

In the case of this clonotype: Which antigen it targets is not known. There are no base qualities to consult, and no much larger clone falls within one base.

Results and caveats for the whole study, not just this receptor: Out-of-frame TCR alpha sequences shared between twins showed an excess of low generation-probability sequences compared with coincidental sharing between unrelated individuals. Because the same donors could not be followed over many years, the conclusions relied on cross-sectional statistical analysis. Recombination models systematically underestimated out-of-frame TCR alpha sharing in monozygotic twins but agreed with sharing between unrelated individuals. Abundant cord blood beta clonotypes had fewer insertions, young adult naive repertoires showed a similar but weaker trend, and memory repertoires showed no such trend. A weaker excess of twin sharing was found in beta out-of-frame sequences because the signal-to-noise ratio was lowered by fewer shared sequences. Zero-insertion analyses could be partly confounded by invariant T cells such as MAIT and iNKT, though diverse VJ usage argued against such confounding for most clonotypes.

Every donor in the study was a healthy Caucasian. The twin cohort comprised three pairs of female monozygotic twins, all aged roughly 18 to 30 years. Positive isolation kits from Invitrogen were used to isolate CD4+ and CD8+ T cell populations. Library creation used 5' RACE. TCRdb lists the instrument as Illumina HiSeq 2000. A universal primer binding site was added through template switching, and the final cDNA carried a unique molecular identifier so that TCR cDNA molecules could be counted accurately. Specific primers in the conserved constant-segment region were used to synthesize first-strand cDNA for TCR alpha and beta chains. To control for contamination, every cDNA library carried two barcodes: a SMART-Mk sample barcode plus Illumina barcodes. TruSeq adapter sequences, together with Illumina sample barcodes, were added in two successive PCR steps. Sequencing of the TCR alpha and beta cDNA libraries was done on the Illumina HiSeq platform using custom primers. Per the original workflow: MiGEC processed the raw reads to extract unique molecular identifiers, while MiXCR was used to determine the CDR3 positions. For each individual, recombination models were inferred using an EM algorithm with the repgenHMM and IGoR tools. The tcR package in R was used for shared clonotype analysis, with sharing normalized by the product of cloneset sizes. To study raw recombination free of thymic and clonal selection effects, out-of-frame nonproductive sequences were analyzed. TCRdb took the public reads, trimmed them with fastp at Q25, ran MiXCR for clone calling and kept in-frame beta chains. Rows are combined by CDR3 protein, so each entry shows the most common genes and DNA. V and J calls and clone size were set by TCRdb, not the authors. The sample has more than 400,000 distinct CDR3 sequences on record, approximately 16% of them singletons. The biggest ten clones account for nearly 0.45% of the sample.

The germline V gene supplies CDR1 SGHTA and CDR2 FQGNSA. Trimming costs V 1 base and J 4 bases, and their ends lie 11 bases apart. The CDR3 measures 15 amino acids from cysteine to phenylalanine. This entry keeps only the CDR3 DNA: 45 bases, framed from base 1. This sample also belongs to another study, concerning yellow fever vaccine responses in identical twins. The second study's authors report: According to the authors, in identical twins the way T cells responded to vaccination appeared partly convergent and partly personalized. In the study, vaccine-responding T cell clones were precisely tracked in identical twins.

Sequencing input: CD4+ T cells sorted from blood. This receptor was obtained from a woman aged 18-30 years in good health. Here the chain combines TRBV7-2 and TRBJ2-1; the best D guess is TRBD2, with 6 bases matching. The CDR3 loop reads CASSLVVGGYNEQFF. The sequenced DNA: TGTGCCAGCAGCTTAGTGGTGGGGGGATACAATGAGCAGTTCTTC.